This is a list of T cell receptor beta chains from one sample in a study of identifying expanded T cells in peripheral blood. The repertoire was sequenced with immunoSEQ multiplex PCR; TCRdb's copy has only in-frame clones and lacks some. The sample holds under 100,000 clones; 70% to 90% are singletons and the top ten take approximately 7%. Sequencing was done on a sample of blood. The receptors shown here come from a person aged 18 to 70 in good health. CDR3s leave out the opening cysteine and the closing phenylalanine or tryptophan. D genes are given only for firm matches.

TRBJ1-4 TRBV7-3 NA ASSLTGGKGEKLF
TRBJ1-2 TRBV5-1 TRBD1 ASRMGQGNYGYT
TRBJ2-2 TRBV18 NA ASSRILSGETGELF
TRBJ1-3 TRBV9 TRBD1 ASSQGQGLGGNTIY
TRBJ2-7 TRBV7-8 NA ASSLGRGSYEQY
TRBJ1-1 TRBV30 NA AWGRRNTEAF
TRBJ2-6 TRBV7-3 NA ASSPSRGVKFSGANVLT
TRBJ1-3 TRBV13 NA ASSLWAGTQYAGNTIY
TRBJ1-5 TRBV5-6 TRBD1 ASSRLGAGGNQPQH
TRBJ1-4 TRBV9 TRBD1 ASSPKDRGHEKLF
TRBJ1-2 TRBV7-9 TRBD1 ASRNRGTNYGYT
TRBJ1-5 TRBV5-5 NA ASSLIPGGGHQPQH
TRBJ2-3 TRBV18 NA ASLSGGTDTQY
TRBJ2-2 TRBV19 TRBD2 ASSIRTSGEGELF
TRBJ1-2 TRBV11-1 NA ASSLDGQRANYGYT
TRBJ1-1 TRBV19 NA ASSPDTPYTEAF
TRBJ2-1 TRBV6-4 TRBD2 ASSDKAGSSYNEQF
TRBJ1-1 TRBV14 NA ASSQVRGRSEAF
TRBJ1-5 TRBV5-1 NA ASSHRSTAWVPQH
TRBJ2-7 TRBV5-4 TRBD1 ASSSDRGSQWDEQY
TRBJ2-7 TRBV29-1 NA SVEEGSGVTYYEQY
TRBJ2-5 TRBV7-8 NA ASSLADQGAAGTQY
TRBJ1-5 TRBV29-1 NA SVAGGPDQPQH
TRBJ2-7 TRBV2 TRBD1 ASSRDRGLYEQY
TRBJ2-4 TRBV19 TRBD2 ASNKAGGENIQY
TRBJ1-4 TRBV27 NA ASSSGATNEKLF
TRBJ2-3 TRBV4-1 NA ASSRSPGLQSTDTQY
TRBJ1-3 TRBV5-1 NA ASSLDSSGNTIY
TRBJ2-2 TRBV6-6 TRBD2 ASRNGLAGGGGELF
TRBJ2-3 TRBV30 NA AWNVGGTDTQY
TRBJ1-4 TRBV10-3 NA AISESLTTNEKLF
TRBJ1-5 TRBV11-2 NA ASSFRGDQPQH
TRBJ1-1 TRBV18 TRBD1 ASSQEGPGGAF
TRBJ1-4 TRBV30 NA AWSEGGSNEKLF
TRBJ1-3 TRBV9 NA ASSVEEWYGNTIY
TRBJ2-3 TRBV28 TRBD2 ASSLGLALRTDTQY
TRBJ1-1 TRBV19 NA ASSRAGTRKAF
TRBJ2-2 TRBV18 NA ASSPPSLGRTGELF
TRBJ1-2 TRBV30 TRBD1 AWSRRQGLSYT
TRBJ1-2 TRBV5-1 NA ASSSDSNYGYT
TRBJ1-4 TRBV5-1 NA ASTWARTNEKLF
TRBJ1-5 TRBV11-3 NA ASGNQPQH
TRBJ1-2 TRBV7-9 NA ASSHGYGYT
TRBJ2-1 TRBV7-3 NA ASSQGPPGFNEQF
TRBJ2-1 TRBV29-1 TRBD1 SVERRVGQGVYNEQF
TRBJ2-2 TRBV18 TRBD1 ASSPSRQGSNTGELF
TRBJ1-3 TRBV29-1 NA SVRLIPGNTIY
TRBJ2-5 TRBV5-6 NA ASSLQGQETQY
TRBJ1-5 TRBV6-1 NA ASSGGYSNQPQH
TRBJ1-2 TRBV5-1 NA ASSDGPQGNGYT
TRBJ2-5 TRBV29-1 NA SVEDQFESETQY
TRBJ1-2 TRBV2 NA ASSDRAGLDGYT
TRBJ2-7 TRBV6-5 TRBD1 ASRDGQGPWYEQY
TRBJ2-3 TRBV19 TRBD1 ASGQGWADTQY